Given below is one TCR beta chain in context. This entry is derived from a study of blood T cells in healthy people across ages. Germline V gene sequence: CDR1 MNHEY, CDR2 SVGAGI. The J segment lost 7 bases and the V segment lost 5 bases, leaving 13 bases of the junction unmatched. The CDR3 extends over 15 amino acids. Primed by a sample-barcoded 5' primer and a J-beta primer mix, a second PCR proceeded for about 6 to 11 cycles. TCRdb passed the 5' RACE reads through MiXCR, listing each CDR3 protein once. The data show approximately 760,000 distinct CDR3 sequences, with just under 25% seen just once and 9.4% held by the top ten. In addition, the sample was reused for a study of T cells of mothers and their children. From that second work: Versus unrelated pairs, overlap was slightly higher in related mother-child pairs, without reaching significance.

The receptor's source is a boy younger than 18 in good health. The chain recombines TRBV6-5 with TRBJ1-2, with 7 bases matching TRBD1. The sequencing input was blood. The CDR3 region is CASSLGTDKGFGYTF. The DNA of the CDR3 is TGTGCCAGCAGTCTAGGGACAGATAAAGGCTTTGGCTACACCTTC.